These T cell receptor beta chains were read from a single sample in a study of human T cells and chemical hapten exposure. TCRdb re-called the RACE reads with MiXCR, one entry per CDR3 protein. The sample gives more than 100,000 distinct CDR3 sequences, about 11% of which show up once; under 2.5% is in the top ten. The starting material was whole blood, obtained in connection with sensitization to the hapten diphenylcyclopropenone (DPC). These receptors were obtained from a woman aged 50 to 60 with alopecia areata. Some clones in this sample may be carry-over from other donors' samples. The CDR3 runs from the conserved cysteine through the conserved F or W. Each record gives: CDR3 protein, CDR3 DNA, V gene, clone size, J gene, D gene. The D gene is left open where the match is weak. Size tells how often a clone was seen (once, few, many) or the class of an expanded clone, and some rows leave it out.

cdr3_aa: CSVEASGYAYEQYF
cdr3_nt: TGCAGCGTTGAGGCTAGCGGGTATGCCTACGAGCAGTACTTC
v_call: TRBV29-1
clone_size: many
j_call: TRBJ2-7
d_call: TRBD2

cdr3_aa: CASKRTDKNIQYF
cdr3_nt: TGTGCCAGCAAGAGGACAGATAAAAACATTCAGTACTTC
v_call: TRBV9
clone_size: .
j_call: TRBJ2-4
d_call: .

cdr3_aa: CASSLVYNSPLHF
cdr3_nt: TGTGCCAGCAGTTTGGTCTATAATTCACCCCTCCACTTT
v_call: TRBV27
clone_size: many
j_call: TRBJ1-6
d_call: .

cdr3_aa: CASSTDSYEQYF
cdr3_nt: TGCGCCAGCAGCACGGACAGCTACGAGCAGTACTTC
v_call: TRBV5-1
clone_size: few
j_call: TRBJ2-7
d_call: .

cdr3_aa: CASSSRTSTDTQYF
cdr3_nt: TGTGCCAGCAGCTCGCGGACTAGCACAGATACGCAGTATTTT
v_call: TRBV13
clone_size: .
j_call: TRBJ2-3
d_call: .

cdr3_aa: CASSPLYRDSSGNTIYF
cdr3_nt: TGTGCCAGCTCACCTCTGTACCGGGACAGCTCTGGAAACACCATATATTTT
v_call: TRBV18
clone_size: .
j_call: TRBJ1-3
d_call: TRBD1

cdr3_aa: CASSPPRPTGGNQPQHF
cdr3_nt: TGTGCCAGCAGCCCACCCCGACCGACAGGCGGGAATCAGCCCCAGCATTTT
v_call: TRBV28
clone_size: many
j_call: TRBJ1-5
d_call: .

cdr3_aa: CASSLVGPSSYEQYF
cdr3_nt: TGCGCCAGCAGCTTGGTTGGCCCGTCCTCCTACGAGCAGTACTTC
v_call: TRBV5-1
clone_size: few
j_call: TRBJ2-7
d_call: .

cdr3_aa: CASTNNRGYTF
cdr3_nt: TGTGCCAGCACCAACAATCGAGGCTACACCTTC
v_call: TRBV12-3/TRBV12-4
clone_size: few
j_call: TRBJ1-2
d_call: .

cdr3_aa: CASSQTSGRAYEQYF
cdr3_nt: TGTGCCAGCAGCCAGACTAGCGGGAGGGCCTACGAGCAGTACTTC
v_call: TRBV7-9
clone_size: .
j_call: TRBJ2-7
d_call: TRBD2

cdr3_aa: CASSLSGWGNSPLHF
cdr3_nt: TGTGCCAGCAGTTTATCAGGGTGGGGGAATTCACCCCTCCACTTT
v_call: TRBV28
clone_size: few
j_call: TRBJ1-6
d_call: .

cdr3_aa: CASSQGLEETQYF
cdr3_nt: TGCGCCAGCAGCCAAGGACTAGAAGAGACCCAGTACTTC
v_call: TRBV5-1
clone_size: .
j_call: TRBJ2-5
d_call: TRBD2

cdr3_aa: CASTTIIQGGAYNSPLHF
cdr3_nt: TGTGCCAGCACCACTATTATTCAGGGAGGGGCCTATAATTCACCCCTCCACTTT
v_call: TRBV11-2
clone_size: .
j_call: TRBJ1-6
d_call: .

cdr3_aa: CASNRDSNTGELFF
cdr3_nt: TGTGCCAGCAACCGGGACAGCAACACCGGGGAGCTGTTTTTT
v_call: TRBV14
clone_size: few
j_call: TRBJ2-2
d_call: TRBD1

cdr3_aa: CASSPPIGNEQFF
cdr3_nt: TGTGCCAGCAGTCCTCCCATTGGAAATGAGCAGTTCTTC
v_call: TRBV28
clone_size: many
j_call: TRBJ2-1
d_call: .

cdr3_aa: CASISRGRLEQYF
cdr3_nt: TGTGCCAGCATCTCGCGCGGGAGACTCGAGCAGTACTTC
v_call: TRBV6-2/TRBV6-3
clone_size: many
j_call: TRBJ2-7
d_call: TRBD2

cdr3_aa: CASSAAGGTDTQYF
cdr3_nt: TGTGCCAGCAGTGCGGCGGGAGGGACAGATACGCAGTATTTT
v_call: TRBV25-1
clone_size: few
j_call: TRBJ2-3
d_call: TRBD2

cdr3_aa: CSFRPGPYEQYF
cdr3_nt: TGCAGCTTCCGTCCGGGACCCTACGAGCAGTACTTC
v_call: TRBV29-1
clone_size: few
j_call: TRBJ2-7
d_call: .

cdr3_aa: CSARPAGGPSLVSTDTQYF
cdr3_nt: TGCAGTGCTAGACCAGCGGGGGGCCCCTCGCTCGTCTCCACAGATACGCAGTATTTT
v_call: TRBV20-1
clone_size: many
j_call: TRBJ2-3
d_call: TRBD2

cdr3_aa: CASTAPSGANVLTF
cdr3_nt: TGTGCCAGCACGGCGCCTTCTGGGGCCAACGTCCTGACTTTC
v_call: TRBV6-2/TRBV6-3
clone_size: few
j_call: TRBJ2-6
d_call: .

cdr3_aa: CASSSGTGETEAFF
cdr3_nt: TGCGCCAGCAGCTCCGGGACAGGCGAGACTGAAGCTTTCTTT
v_call: TRBV5-1
clone_size: few
j_call: TRBJ1-1
d_call: TRBD1

cdr3_aa: CASSLYGGEQYF
cdr3_nt: TGTGCCAGCAGCTTATACGGTGGCGAGCAGTACTTC
v_call: TRBV5-6
clone_size: many
j_call: TRBJ2-7
d_call: .

cdr3_aa: CASSPRTGGFYTEAFF
cdr3_nt: TGTGCCAGCAGTCCCCGGACAGGGGGCTTTTACACTGAAGCTTTCTTT
v_call: TRBV12-3/TRBV12-4
clone_size: .
j_call: TRBJ1-1
d_call: TRBD1

cdr3_aa: CASSNEGDGNQPQHF
cdr3_nt: TGTGCCAGCAGCAACGAGGGCGACGGCAATCAGCCCCAGCATTTT
v_call: TRBV21-1
clone_size: few
j_call: TRBJ1-5
d_call: .

cdr3_aa: CASSSTRDHGYTF
cdr3_nt: TGCGCCAGCAGCTCGACCCGAGATCATGGCTACACCTTC
v_call: TRBV5-1
clone_size: .
j_call: TRBJ1-2
d_call: .

cdr3_aa: CASSAPGGREKLFF
cdr3_nt: TGTGCCAGCAGTGCTCCAGGGGGTCGGGAAAAACTGTTTTTT
v_call: TRBV2
clone_size: few
j_call: TRBJ1-4
d_call: TRBD1

cdr3_aa: CASSLGGGQRPMNTEAFF
cdr3_nt: TGTGCCAGCAGTTTAGGGGGAGGACAGAGACCTATGAACACTGAAGCTTTCTTT
v_call: TRBV12-3/TRBV12-4
clone_size: .
j_call: TRBJ1-1
d_call: .

cdr3_aa: CSAALAGVETQYF
cdr3_nt: TGCAGCGCCGCTCTAGCGGGAGTAGAGACCCAGTACTTC
v_call: TRBV20-1
clone_size: many
j_call: TRBJ2-5
d_call: TRBD2

cdr3_aa: CASSLQGADTEAFF
cdr3_nt: TGTGCCAGCAGTCTACAGGGGGCCGACACTGAAGCTTTCTTT
v_call: TRBV2
clone_size: few
j_call: TRBJ1-1
d_call: TRBD1

cdr3_aa: CSAPTGVLTSSYNEQFF
cdr3_nt: TGCAGCGCCCCGACAGGGGTCCTAACAAGCTCCTACAATGAGCAGTTCTTC
v_call: TRBV29-1
clone_size: once
j_call: TRBJ2-1
d_call: TRBD1

cdr3_aa: CASSSLGRDSSIHEKLFF
cdr3_nt: TGTGCCAGCAGTTCGCTGGGACGGGACAGCAGTATTCATGAAAAACTGTTTTTT
v_call: TRBV12-3/TRBV12-4
clone_size: few
j_call: TRBJ1-4
d_call: TRBD1

cdr3_aa: CSVEGRVGYTF
cdr3_nt: TGCAGCGTTGAAGGCAGGGTTGGCTACACCTTC
v_call: TRBV29-1
clone_size: few
j_call: TRBJ1-2
d_call: .

cdr3_aa: CASSATTDTQYF
cdr3_nt: TGTGCCAGCAGCGCGACTACAGATACGCAGTATTTT
v_call: TRBV7-2
clone_size: .
j_call: TRBJ2-3
d_call: .

cdr3_aa: CSARGLNYGYTF
cdr3_nt: TGCAGTGCCCGGGGGCTTAACTATGGCTACACCTTC
v_call: TRBV20-1
clone_size: few
j_call: TRBJ1-2
d_call: .

cdr3_aa: CASEGIPPQHYGYTF
cdr3_nt: TGTGCCAGTGAGGGGATCCCTCCCCAGCACTATGGCTACACCTTC
v_call: TRBV7-9
clone_size: few
j_call: TRBJ1-2
d_call: .

cdr3_aa: CASSQEGLAGDTQYF
cdr3_nt: TGCGCCAGCAGCCAGGAGGGACTAGCGGGAGATACGCAGTATTTT
v_call: TRBV5-1
clone_size: .
j_call: TRBJ2-3
d_call: TRBD2